The following is a T cell receptor beta chain sequence with its context. These data belong to a study of blood T cell repertoires in COVID-19. Study overall: Samples taken during acute and convalescent COVID-19 were collected in the United States, Italy and Spain.

Per the study methods: It was from reference gene primer amplification that nucleated cell counts were estimated. Produced via immunoSEQ multiplex PCR; TCRdb's table is partial and in-frame only. The V and J calls and clone size were taken over from that table, and D and trimming were inferred from the DNA. The repertoire holds about 400,000 clones, with 70% to 90% as singletons. V lost 6 bases, J lost 0 bases, and 4 bases stayed unmatched. The germline gives CDR1 SEHNR, CDR2 FQNEAQ (reference sequence). CDR3 length: 15 amino acids. This receptor was obtained from a man aged 35-49 years with acute or convalescent COVID-19. Material for sequencing was peripheral blood. This rearrangement joins TRBV7-9 to TRBJ1-3; TRBD1 agrees at 8 bases. CDR3 nucleotide sequence: TGTGCCAGCAGGGTTGACAGGGGCTCTGGAAACACCATATATTTT. Its protein product is CASRVDRGSGNTIYF.